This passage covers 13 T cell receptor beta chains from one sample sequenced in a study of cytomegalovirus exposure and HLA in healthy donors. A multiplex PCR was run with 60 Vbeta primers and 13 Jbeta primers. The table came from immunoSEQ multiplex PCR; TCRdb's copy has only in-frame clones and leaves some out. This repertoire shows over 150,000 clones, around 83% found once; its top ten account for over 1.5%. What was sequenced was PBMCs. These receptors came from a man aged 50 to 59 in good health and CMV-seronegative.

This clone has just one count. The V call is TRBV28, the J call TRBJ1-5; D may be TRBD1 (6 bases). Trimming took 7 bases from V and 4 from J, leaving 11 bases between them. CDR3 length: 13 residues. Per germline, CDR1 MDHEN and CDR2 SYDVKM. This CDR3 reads CASIRQGNQPQHF. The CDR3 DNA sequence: TGTGCCAGCATCCGCCAGGGGAATCAGCCCCAGCATTTT.

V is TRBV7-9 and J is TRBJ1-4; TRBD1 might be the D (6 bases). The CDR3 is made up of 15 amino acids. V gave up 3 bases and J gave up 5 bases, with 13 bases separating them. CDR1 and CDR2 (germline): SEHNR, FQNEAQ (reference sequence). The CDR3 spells CASSFQGLDNEKLFF. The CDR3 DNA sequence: TGTGCCAGCAGCTTCCAGGGGTTAGACAATGAAAAACTGTTTTTT.

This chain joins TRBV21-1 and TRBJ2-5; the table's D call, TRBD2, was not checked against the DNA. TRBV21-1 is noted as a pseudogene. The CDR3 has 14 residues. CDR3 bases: TGTGCCAGCAGCAAAGCGGAGCAGCCAGAGACCCAGTACTTC. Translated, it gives CASSKAEQPETQYF.

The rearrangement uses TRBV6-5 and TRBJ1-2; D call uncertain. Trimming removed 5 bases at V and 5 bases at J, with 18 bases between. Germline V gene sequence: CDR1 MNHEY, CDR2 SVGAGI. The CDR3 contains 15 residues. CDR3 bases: TGTGCCAGCAGTCCCGGAAGGTCCTCTAGTTATGGCTACACCTTC. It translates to CASSPGRSSSYGYTF.

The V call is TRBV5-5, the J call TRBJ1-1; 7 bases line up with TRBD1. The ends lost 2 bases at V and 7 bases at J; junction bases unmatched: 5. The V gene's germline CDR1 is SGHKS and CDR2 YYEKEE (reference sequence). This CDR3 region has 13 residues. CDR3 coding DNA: TGTGCCAGCAGCTTTAGGGGGCTGCTTGAAGCTTTCTTT. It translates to CASSFRGLLEAFF.

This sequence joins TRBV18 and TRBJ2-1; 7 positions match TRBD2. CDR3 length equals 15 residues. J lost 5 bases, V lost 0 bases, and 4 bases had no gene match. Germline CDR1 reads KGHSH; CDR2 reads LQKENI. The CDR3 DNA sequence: TGTGCCAGCTCACCACCGACTAGCCCAGACAATGAGCAGTTCTTC. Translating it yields CASSPPTSPDNEQFF.

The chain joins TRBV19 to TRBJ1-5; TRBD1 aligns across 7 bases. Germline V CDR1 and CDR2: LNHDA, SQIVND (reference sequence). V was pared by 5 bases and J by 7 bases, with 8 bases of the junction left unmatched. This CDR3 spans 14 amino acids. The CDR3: CASSSRQGRQPQHF. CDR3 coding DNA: TGTGCCAGTAGTTCCCGACAGGGACGCCAGCCCCAGCATTTT. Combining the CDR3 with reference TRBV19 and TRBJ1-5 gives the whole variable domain DGGITQSPKYLFRKEGQNVTLSCEQNLNHDAMYWYRQDPGQGLRLIYYSQIVNDFQKGDIAEGYSVSREKKESFPLTVTSAQKNPTAFYLCASSSRQGRQPQHFGDGTRLSIL.

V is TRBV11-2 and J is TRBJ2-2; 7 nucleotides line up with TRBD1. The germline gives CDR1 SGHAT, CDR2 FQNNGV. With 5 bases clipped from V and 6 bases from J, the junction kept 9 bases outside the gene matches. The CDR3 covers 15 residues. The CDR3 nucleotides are TGTGCCAGCAGCAACACAGGGGTCCGCGCCGGGGAGCTGTTTTTT. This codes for CASSNTGVRAGELFF.

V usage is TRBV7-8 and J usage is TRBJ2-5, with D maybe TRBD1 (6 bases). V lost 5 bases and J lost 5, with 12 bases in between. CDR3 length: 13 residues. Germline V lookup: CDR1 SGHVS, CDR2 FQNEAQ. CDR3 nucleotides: TGTGCCAGCAGCCCCAGGGGAGAGGAGACCCAGTACTTC. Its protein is CASSPRGEETQYF.

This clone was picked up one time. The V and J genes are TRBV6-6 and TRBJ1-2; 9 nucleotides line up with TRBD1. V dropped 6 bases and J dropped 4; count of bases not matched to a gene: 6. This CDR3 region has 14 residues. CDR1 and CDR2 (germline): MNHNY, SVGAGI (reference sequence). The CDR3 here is CASSADRGFYGYTF. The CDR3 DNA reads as TGTGCCAGCAGCGCGGACAGGGGTTTCTATGGCTACACCTTC.

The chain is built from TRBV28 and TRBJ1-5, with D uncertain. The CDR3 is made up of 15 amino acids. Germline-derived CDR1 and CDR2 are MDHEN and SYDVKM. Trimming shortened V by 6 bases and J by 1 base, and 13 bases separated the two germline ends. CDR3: CASRPGVASNQPQHF. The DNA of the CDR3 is TGTGCCAGCAGACCGGGTGTTGCCAGCAATCAGCCCCAGCATTTT.

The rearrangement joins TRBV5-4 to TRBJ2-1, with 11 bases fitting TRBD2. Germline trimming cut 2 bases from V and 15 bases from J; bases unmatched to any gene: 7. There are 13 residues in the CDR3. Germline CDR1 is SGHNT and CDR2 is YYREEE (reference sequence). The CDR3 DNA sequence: TGTGCCAGCAGCTTTTTTAGCGGGGGGGCTAGGTTCTTC. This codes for CASSFFSGGARFF.

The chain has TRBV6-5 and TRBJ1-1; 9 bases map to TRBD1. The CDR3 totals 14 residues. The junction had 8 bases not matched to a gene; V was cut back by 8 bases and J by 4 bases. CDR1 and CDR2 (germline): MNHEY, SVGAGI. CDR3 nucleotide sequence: TGTGCCAGCTGTCCCGGGACAGGGCCCACTGAAGCTTTCTTT. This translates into CASCPGTGPTEAFF.